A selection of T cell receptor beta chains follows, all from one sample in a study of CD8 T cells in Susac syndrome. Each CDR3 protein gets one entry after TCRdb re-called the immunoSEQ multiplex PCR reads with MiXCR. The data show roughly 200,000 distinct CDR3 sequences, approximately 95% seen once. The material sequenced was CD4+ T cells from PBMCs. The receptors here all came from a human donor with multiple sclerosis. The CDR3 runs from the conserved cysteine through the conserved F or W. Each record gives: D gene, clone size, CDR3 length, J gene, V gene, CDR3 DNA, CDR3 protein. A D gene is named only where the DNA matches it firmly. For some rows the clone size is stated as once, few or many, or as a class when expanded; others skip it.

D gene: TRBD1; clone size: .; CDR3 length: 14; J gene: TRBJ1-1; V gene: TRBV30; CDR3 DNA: TGTGCCTGGTCTCAGGGGGCGGAGGACACTGAAGCTTTCTTT; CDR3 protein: CAWSQGAEDTEAFF
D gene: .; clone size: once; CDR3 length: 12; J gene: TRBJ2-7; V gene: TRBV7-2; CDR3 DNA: TGTGCCAGCAGCGGCTGGTCCTACGAGCAGTACTTC; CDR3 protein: CASSGWSYEQYF
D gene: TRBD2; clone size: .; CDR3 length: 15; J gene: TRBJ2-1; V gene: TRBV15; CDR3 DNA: TGTGCCACCAGCAGGACTAGCGGGGGGGCCTATGAGCAGTTCTTC; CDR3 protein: CATSRTSGGAYEQFF
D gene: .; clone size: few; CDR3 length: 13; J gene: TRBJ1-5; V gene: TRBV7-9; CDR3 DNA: TGTGCCAGCAGTCCCTCTAGCAATCAGCCCCAGCATTTT; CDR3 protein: CASSPSSNQPQHF
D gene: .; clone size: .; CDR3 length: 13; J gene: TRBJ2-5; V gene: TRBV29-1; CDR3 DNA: TGCAGCGTTGAAATGCAGCGCCGGGAGACCCAGTACTTC; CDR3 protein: CSVEMQRRETQYF
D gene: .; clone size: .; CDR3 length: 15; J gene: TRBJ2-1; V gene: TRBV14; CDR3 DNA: TGTGCCAGCAGCCAATATAGCGGTCCCTACAATGAGCAGTTCTTC; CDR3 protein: CASSQYSGPYNEQFF
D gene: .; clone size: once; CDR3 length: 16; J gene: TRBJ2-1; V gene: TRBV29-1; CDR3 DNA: TGCAGCGTGCAGGGCGTGTCGGCAGAGTTAATCAATGAGCAGTTCTTC; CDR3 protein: CSVQGVSAELINEQFF
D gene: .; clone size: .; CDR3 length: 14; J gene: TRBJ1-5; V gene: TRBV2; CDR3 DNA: TGTGCCAGCAGTGAAACCAGGGTGGACGGGCCCCAGCATTTT; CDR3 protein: CASSETRVDGPQHF
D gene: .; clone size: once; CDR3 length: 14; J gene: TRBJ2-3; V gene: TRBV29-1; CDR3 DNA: TGCAGCGTTGGGGAGGGGGGGACCCCGGATACGCAGTATTTT; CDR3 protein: CSVGEGGTPDTQYF
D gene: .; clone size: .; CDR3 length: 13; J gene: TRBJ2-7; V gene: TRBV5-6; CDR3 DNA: TGTGCCAGCAGCTTCCCGGGACACTACGAGCAGTACTTC; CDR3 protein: CASSFPGHYEQYF
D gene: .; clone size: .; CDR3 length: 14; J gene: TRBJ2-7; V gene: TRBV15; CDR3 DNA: TGTGCCACCAGCAGAGATTCCTCTCAGGACGAGCAGTACTTC; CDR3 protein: CATSRDSSQDEQYF
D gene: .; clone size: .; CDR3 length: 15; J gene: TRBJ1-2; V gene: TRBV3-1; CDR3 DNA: TGTGCCAGCAGCTCGTACGGGACACCTTACTATGGCTACACCTTC; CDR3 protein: CASSSYGTPYYGYTF
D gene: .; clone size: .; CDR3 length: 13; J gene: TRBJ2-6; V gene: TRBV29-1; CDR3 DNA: TGCAGCGTTGGGAAATCTGGGGCCAACGTCCTGACTTTC; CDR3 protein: CSVGKSGANVLTF
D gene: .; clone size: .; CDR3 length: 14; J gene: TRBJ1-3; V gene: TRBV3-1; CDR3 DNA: TGTGCCAGCAGCGAGTCCTTGTCTGGAAACACCATATATTTT; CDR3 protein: CASSESLSGNTIYF
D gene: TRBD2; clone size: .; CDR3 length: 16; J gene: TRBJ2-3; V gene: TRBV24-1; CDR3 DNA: TGTGCCACCAGTGACCCAGGACTAGCGGGCACAGATACGCAGTATTTT; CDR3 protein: CATSDPGLAGTDTQYF
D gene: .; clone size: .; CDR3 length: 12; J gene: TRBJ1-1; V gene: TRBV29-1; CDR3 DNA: TGCAGCGTTTCGGGCAGGGTAACTGAAGCTTTCTTT; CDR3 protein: CSVSGRVTEAFF
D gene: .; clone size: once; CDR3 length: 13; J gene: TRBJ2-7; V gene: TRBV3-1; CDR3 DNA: TGTGCCAGCAGCCGGACAGGAGGGTACGAGCAGTACTTC; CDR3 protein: CASSRTGGYEQYF
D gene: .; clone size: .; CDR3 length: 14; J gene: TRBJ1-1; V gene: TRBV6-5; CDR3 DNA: TGTGCCAGCAGGTTACAGGGAGGATACACTGAAGCTTTCTTT; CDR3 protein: CASRLQGGYTEAFF
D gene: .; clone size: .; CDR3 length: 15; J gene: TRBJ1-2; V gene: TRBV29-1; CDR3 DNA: TGCAGCGTTGAATTGGTCAGGGCGGGATCCTATGGCTACACCTTC; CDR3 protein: CSVELVRAGSYGYTF
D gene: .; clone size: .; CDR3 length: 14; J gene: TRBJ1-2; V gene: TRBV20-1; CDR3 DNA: TGCAGTGCTAAAGACATTGATTTGGTCTATGGCTACACCTTC; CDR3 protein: CSAKDIDLVYGYTF
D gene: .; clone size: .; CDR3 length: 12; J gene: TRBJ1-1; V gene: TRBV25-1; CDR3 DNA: TGTGCCAGCAGTGCATGGAACACTGAAGCTTTCTTT; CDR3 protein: CASSAWNTEAFF
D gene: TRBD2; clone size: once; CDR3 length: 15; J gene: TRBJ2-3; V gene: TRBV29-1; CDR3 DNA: TGCAGCGTCACCGGGACTACCATTGGCACAGATACGCAGTATTTT; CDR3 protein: CSVTGTTIGTDTQYF
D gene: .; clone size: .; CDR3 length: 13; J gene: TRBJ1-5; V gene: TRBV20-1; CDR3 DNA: TGCAGTGCTAGGAATGGGGTAGATCAGCCCCAGCATTTT; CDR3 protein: CSARNGVDQPQHF
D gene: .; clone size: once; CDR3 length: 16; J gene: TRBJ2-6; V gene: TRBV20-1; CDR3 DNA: TGCAGTGCCAGGCGGTCTAGGTCCTCTGGGGCCAACGTCCTGACTTTC; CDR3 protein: CSARRSRSSGANVLTF
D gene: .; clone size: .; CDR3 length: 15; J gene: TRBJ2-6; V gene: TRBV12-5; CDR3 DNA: TGTGCTAGTGGTTTGCGGTTCTCTGGGGCCAACGTCCTGACTTTC; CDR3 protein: CASGLRFSGANVLTF